These T cell receptor beta chains were read from a single sample in a study of shared clonotypes between healthy human individuals. TCRdb's copy holds only in-frame clones and misses some; the assay was immunoSEQ multiplex PCR. The sample yields roughly 2.5 million clones, around nine tenths seen once. Material: naive CD4+ T cells sorted from blood. These receptors were collected from a man aged 18 to 35 in good health. Each CDR3 is given with its conserved first and last residue. The D gene is left open where the match is weak. Some rows have no size entry. The others give once, few or many, or a class for an expanded clone.

TRBD1,TRBV18,TRBJ2-1,NA,CASSPPGQGVVEQFF,TGTGCCAGCTCACCACCGGGACAGGGGGTTGTTGAGCAGTTCTTC
NA,TRBV7-8,TRBJ2-5,NA,CASRPRGGHQETQYF,TGTGCCAGCAGACCCAGGGGAGGACACCAAGAGACCCAGTACTTC
NA,TRBV11-2,TRBJ1-2,NA,CASSPSMGYNYGYTF,TGTGCCAGCAGCCCTAGCATGGGGTATAACTATGGCTACACCTTC
NA,TRBV7-9,TRBJ2-2,NA,CASSLGRANTGELFF,TGTGCCAGCAGCTTAGGACGAGCGAACACCGGGGAGCTGTTTTTT
TRBD1,TRBV5-5,TRBJ1-1,once,CASSAQGAEGTEAFF,TGTGCCAGCAGCGCGCAGGGGGCGGAGGGCACTGAAGCTTTCTTT
TRBD2,TRBV7-9,TRBJ2-1,NA,CASRPAGGSYNEQFF,TGTGCCAGCAGACCTGCGGGGGGCTCCTACAATGAGCAGTTCTTC
NA,TRBV5-4,TRBJ2-2,NA,CASSLDRWNTGELFF,TGTGCCAGCAGTTTAGACCGATGGAACACCGGGGAGCTGTTTTTT
NA,TRBV5-1,TRBJ2-7,NA,CASSLAQGPLYEQYF,TGCGCCAGCAGCTTGGCACAGGGCCCACTCTACGAGCAGTACTTC
NA,TRBV19,TRBJ1-5,NA,CASSSERTSRGRGSNQPQHF,TGTGCCAGTAGTTCAGAACGGACAAGTCGGGGGAGGGGTAGCAATCAGCCCCAGCATTTT
TRBD2,TRBV28,TRBJ2-6,once,CASSLNGRSGANVLTF,TGTGCCAGCAGTTTAAACGGGAGGTCTGGGGCCAACGTCCTGACTTTC
NA,TRBV11-3,TRBJ2-1,NA,CASSFRSGGNEQFF,TGTGCCAGCAGCTTTCGGTCGGGCGGGAATGAGCAGTTCTTC
TRBD1,TRBV30,TRBJ2-5,NA,CAWDRELRTQYF,TGTGCCTGGGACAGGGAGTTGCGGACCCAGTACTTC
NA,TRBV18,TRBJ2-3,once,CASSPLSGSTDTQYF,TGTGCCAGCTCGCCTCTCAGCGGGAGCACAGATACGCAGTATTTT
NA,TRBV7-2,TRBJ1-4,NA,CASSRIPEKLFF,TGTGCCAGCAGCCGCATACCTGAAAAACTGTTTTTT
NA,TRBV30,TRBJ2-7,NA,CAWSRTEKSSYEQYF,TGTGCCTGGAGTAGGACGGAGAAGAGCTCCTACGAGCAGTACTTC
NA,TRBV4-3,TRBJ1-6,NA,CASSQAGSYNSPLHF,TGCGCCAGCAGCCAGGCCGGGTCCTATAATTCACCCCTCCACTTT
TRBD1,TRBV7-2,TRBJ2-5,NA,CASSSPDRGETQYF,TGTGCCAGCAGCTCGCCGGACAGGGGGGAGACCCAGTACTTC
TRBD2,TRBV6-6,TRBJ2-1,once,CASSYSRHGGEQFF,TGTGCCAGCAGTTACTCGAGACACGGGGGGGAGCAGTTCTTC
NA,TRBV6-5,TRBJ1-1,NA,CASSYSGTVGTEAFF,TGTGCCAGCAGTTATTCGGGAACGGTCGGCACTGAAGCTTTCTTT
TRBD1,TRBV5-8,TRBJ2-7,NA,CASSIRDRVYEQYF,TGTGCCAGCAGTATCCGGGACAGGGTCTACGAGCAGTACTTC
TRBD1,TRBV11-3,TRBJ2-1,NA,CASSSDRGEQFF,TGTGCCAGCAGCTCAGACAGGGGTGAGCAGTTCTTC
NA,TRBV7-2,TRBJ1-3,NA,CASSFLRGGSGNTIYF,TGTGCCAGCAGCTTCCTCAGGGGAGGTTCTGGAAACACCATATATTTT
NA,TRBV7-3,TRBJ1-1,NA,CASSSEGYTEAFF,TGTGCCAGCAGCTCCGAGGGGTATACTGAAGCTTTCTTT
TRBD2,TRBV28,TRBJ2-1,NA,CASTLAGGLIDEQFF,TGTGCCAGCACTTTAGCGGGGGGTCTTATAGATGAGCAGTTCTTC
NA,TRBV28,TRBJ1-4,NA,CASSYPFTRGVNEKLFF,TGTGCCAGCAGTTACCCGTTCACCAGGGGAGTGAATGAAAAACTGTTTTTT
TRBD1,TRBV18,TRBJ1-1,NA,CASSPSGQGVMNTEAFF,TGTGCCAGCTCACCCTCGGGACAGGGGGTTATGAACACTGAAGCTTTCTTT
TRBD1,TRBV5-1,TRBJ1-3,NA,CASSPGTGAGNTIYF,TGCGCCAGCAGCCCCGGGACAGGGGCTGGAAACACCATATATTTT
TRBD1,TRBV30,TRBJ2-3,once,CAWRGQGGNIDTQYF,TGTGCCTGGAGGGGACAGGGGGGTAATATCGATACGCAGTATTTT
NA,TRBV6-6,TRBJ2-4,NA,CASSYGLAKNIQYF,TGTGCCAGCAGTTACGGGCTAGCCAAAAACATTCAGTACTTC